One and the same sample provided the 16 T cell receptor beta chains below, sequenced in a study of blood T cells in healthy people across ages. With a J-beta primer mix and a sample-barcoded 5' primer, a second PCR ran 7 to 11 cycles. One entry per CDR3 protein results from TCRdb running MiXCR on the 5' RACE reads. Of 580,000 or so distinct CDR3 sequences in the sample, roughly 43% are singletons; the top ten hold approximately 23%. Sequenced material: blood. All receptors come from a man older than 75 in good health.

The chain joins TRBV7-2 to TRBJ2-5, with 7 positions matching TRBD2. This CDR3 is built from 14 residues. Losses at the gene ends were 4 bases for V and 5 bases for J; bases not matched to a gene: 7. Germline V gene lookup returns CDR1 SGHTA and CDR2 FQGNSA. CDR3 residues: CASSSQTAGETQYF. CDR3 nucleotide sequence: TGTGCCAGCAGCTCCCAGACAGCGGGGGAGACCCAGTACTTC.

J is TRBJ2-5 and V is TRBV29-1; D is perhaps TRBD1 (6 bases). The V gene's germline CDR1 is SQVTM and CDR2 ANQGSEA. The CDR3 has 13 residues. The ends were cut back, 6 bases at V and 4 bases at J, with 15 bases in the middle. The CDR3 sequence is CSVLQGTRETQYF. CDR3 bases: TGCAGCGTCCTACAGGGTACCCGAGAGACCCAGTACTTC.

This clonotype was recorded a few times. A much more abundant neighbour one base away suggests this may be a read error. The chain has TRBV7-9 and TRBJ2-7; a weak D match, TRBD2 (5 bases). Trimming stripped 1 base from V and 7 bases from J, with 8 bases between. Germline V gives CDR1 SEHNR, CDR2 FQNEAQ (reference sequence). The CDR3 is 12 amino acids. CDR3 sequence: CASSLGGSEQYF. CDR3 nucleotide sequence: TGTGCCAGCAGCTTAGGTGGGAGTGAGCAGTACTTC.

This chain joins TRBV6-2 or TRBV6-3 and TRBJ2-7, with TRBD2 matching over 10 bases. The CDR3 sequence is 16 residues long. The V gene end was trimmed by 6 bases and the J gene end by 0 bases; junction bases not matched to a gene: 8. Germline V lookup: CDR1 MNHEY, CDR2 SVGEGT. The CDR3 coding sequence is TGTGCCAGCAGCCGTACGCTAGCGGGGGACTCCTACGAGCAGTACTTC. Its protein is CASSRTLAGDSYEQYF.

The chain has TRBV20-1 and TRBJ1-1; D remains ambiguous. The CDR3 has 12 residues. Per germline, CDR1 DFQATT and CDR2 SNEGSKA (reference sequence). V shed 2 bases and J shed 9 bases, with 13 bases lying between them. This CDR3 is CSARSAGRQAFF. The CDR3 coding sequence is TGCAGTGCTAGATCGGCCGGGAGACAAGCTTTCTTT.

This clonotype came up many times. The rearrangement joins TRBV6-6 to TRBJ2-7; D possibly corresponds to TRBD1 (6 bases). Looked up from germline, CDR1 is MNHNY and CDR2 is SVGAGI (reference sequence). This CDR3 is built from 13 residues. V was clipped by 2 bases and J by 5 bases, with 10 bases between them. The CDR3 region has the DNA TGTGCCAGCAGTTACCACCGGGACAACGAGCAGTACTTC. It is translated as CASSYHRDNEQYF.

V usage is TRBV7-9 and J usage is TRBJ2-3, with D possibly being TRBD2 (5 bases). The germline V gene has CDR1 SEHNR and CDR2 FQNEAQ (reference sequence). This CDR3 is built from 16 residues. With 5 bases removed from V and 2 bases from J, the gap between germline ends came to 17 bases. The CDR3, as DNA: TGTGCCAGCAGCCCCTCCGGGCGGGTCGTCACAGATACGCAGTATTTT. Its protein product is CASSPSGRVVTDTQYF.

Only one count was recorded for this clonotype. At one end, the junction sequence differs from germline, possibly due to a read error. This chain joins TRBV7-9 and TRBJ2-1; 9 positions agree with TRBD1. The V gene's germline CDR1 is SEHNR and CDR2 FQNEAQ (reference sequence). This CDR3 is 15 amino acids long. The CDR3 DNA sequence: TGTGCCAGCGGCTTTTTTCGGGACAGGGCGCGGGAGCAGTTCTTC. Amino acids: CASGFFRDRAREQFF.

This clonotype came up a few times. The rearrangement uses TRBV15 and TRBJ1-2; no firm D call. This CDR3 is built from 13 residues. Trimming took off 0 bases at V and 8 bases at J, with 10 bases between the two ends. CDR1 is LNHNV and CDR2 is YYDKDF in the germline V gene (reference sequence). The chain's CDR3 is CATSRDRTWGYTF. The CDR3 nucleotides read TGTGCCACCAGCAGAGATCGGACTTGGGGCTACACCTTC.

This clonotype was counted between two and nine times. V and J are TRBV20-1 and TRBJ2-7, with TRBD1 matching 8 bases. This CDR3 spans 13 amino acids. The germline CDR1 and CDR2 sequences are DFQATT and SNEGSKA (reference sequence). After removal of 0 bases from V and 4 bases from J, the junction contained 2 bases not matched to a gene. The CDR3 region has the DNA TGCAGTGCTAGAGACTACAGGGGGTACGAGCAGTACTTC. This codes for CSARDYRGYEQYF.

This clonotype was seen a handful of times. V is TRBV12-3 or TRBV12-4 and J is TRBJ1-2; D remains ambiguous. The V gene lost 7 bases and the J gene lost 3 bases, with 12 bases spanning the gap. This CDR3 region has 13 residues. The CDR3: CASTPGFDYGYTF. The CDR3 DNA reads TGTGCCAGCACCCCGGGCTTCGACTATGGCTACACCTTC.

This clonotype was found many times. The rearrangement joins TRBV7-9 to TRBJ2-1; TRBD2 matches at 10 bases. Germline CDR1 and CDR2: SEHNR and FQNEAQ (reference sequence). CDR3 length: 15 amino acids. The ends lost 3 bases at V and 6 bases at J; junction bases unmatched: 5. CDR3 protein: CASSFPGLAPNEQFF. CDR3 nucleotide sequence: TGTGCCAGCAGCTTTCCGGGACTAGCGCCCAATGAGCAGTTCTTC.

On this clonotype itself: The junction does not match germline at one end; this may be a read error. The rearrangement joins TRBV30 to TRBJ2-1; D is undetermined. There are 13 residues in the CDR3. The germline V gene encodes CDR1 GTSNPN and CDR2 SVGIG (reference sequence). The CDR3 nucleotides read TGTGCCTGGAGCGTAGGGCCCTACAATGAGCGGTTCTTC. Protein sequence: CAWSVGPYNERFF.

This clonotype was observed many times. J is TRBJ1-4 and V is TRBV6-5, with D maybe TRBD1 (5 bases). This CDR3 is built from 16 residues. Trimming stripped 0 bases from V and 8 bases from J, with 16 bases between. The germline V gene has CDR1 MNHEY and CDR2 SVGAGI. The chain's CDR3 is CASSYSAIGTSEKLFF. The CDR3 bases are TGTGCCAGCAGTTACTCGGCGATAGGGACGAGCGAAAAACTGTTTTTT.

J is TRBJ2-3 and V is TRBV3-1, with D perhaps given as TRBD1 or TRBD2 (6 bases each). Trimming removed 3 bases at V and 4 bases at J, with 14 bases between. The CDR3 is 15 amino acids. Germline V gives CDR1 LGHDT, CDR2 YNNKEL (reference sequence). CDR3 sequence reads: CASSHGGRLADTQYF. The CDR3 DNA sequence: TGTGCCAGCAGCCATGGGGGGCGGCTTGCAGATACGCAGTATTTT.

The V gene is TRBV27, the J gene TRBJ2-1; perhaps TRBD1 as D (5 bases). The CDR3 extends over 10 amino acids. V was shortened by 8 bases and J by 9 bases, with 8 bases between the two germline ends. Germline-derived CDR1 and CDR2 are MNHEY and SMNVEV (reference sequence). CDR3 sequence (DNA): TGTGCCAGCGGGCAGGGTGAGCAGTTCTTC. Protein sequence: CASGQGEQFF.